This T cell receptor beta chain was identified during a study of beta chain features in type 1 diabetes. Turning to the study itself: Regarding age, gender and cell yields, patients proved similar to healthy donors.

Sequencing targeted expressed TCRB transcripts, as all isolated RNA had been reverse transcribed. Sequencing was performed with immunoSEQ multiplex PCR; in TCRdb, only in-frame clones are kept and a portion is missing. The data contain around 240,000 clones, roughly 16% of them singletons. This clone was seen a few times. The antigen is not known. The germline CDR1 and CDR2 sequences are SGHRS and YFSETQ. The CDR3 length is 15 residues. The V gene end was trimmed by 1 base and the J gene end by 8 bases; junction bases not matched to a gene: 6. General observations from the study: Sampled from patients, naive, central memory and Treg TCRB repertoires appeared more similar than those sampled from healthy donors. Type 1 diabetes patients had TCRB CDR3s that were shorter (moderately but significantly so) in all four CD4+ subsets.

Sorted cells reached over 98% purity in every population. The material sequenced was naive CD4+ T cells from blood. The receptor's source is a man aged 25-45 years with type 1 diabetes. The chain has TRBV5-1 and TRBJ2-7, with 13 bases lining up with TRBD2. CDR3 sequence reads: CASSLFSGLAGKQYF. The DNA of the CDR3 is TGCGCCAGCAGCTTGTTTTCGGGACTAGCGGGAAAGCAGTACTTC.